This T cell receptor (beta chain) was recorded in a study of PD-L1 blockade in urothelial cancer (dated by TCRdb to the late 2010s). Regarding the study in general: Therapy was started in 2014 for all patients, and atezolizumab 1,200 mg was administered intravenously every 3 weeks. About 85% of the roughly 30 patients were males with bladder-origin urothelial cancer, and 18 of 29 reported a prior smoking history. Patients had an ECOG performance status of 0 or 1 and had received between 0 and 3 prior chemotherapy regimens. Blood samples were analyzed at 3 weeks after treatment start (second dose) and at 6 weeks after treatment start. Blood samples gave median yields of about 150,000 T cells and approximately 80,000 unique TCRs, along with a median clonality of approximately 0.084. Somatic, immune and clinical correlates of response to PD-L1 blockade with atezolizumab in urothelial cancer were the focus of an exploratory multi-omic analysis. Pretreatment tumor samples, along with matched peripheral blood serially collected before and after atezolizumab treatment, were subjected to TCR sequencing. Durable clinical benefit was defined as progression-free survival longer than 6 months, and TCR features were also tested against progression-free and overall survival. Whole exome sequencing and RNA sequencing of pretreatment tumors were performed alongside TCR sequencing in the same patients. Several patients reached durable clinical benefit, while 15 to 25 patients did not. Pretreatment blood TCR-seq was available for 27 to 30 patients, at least one posttreatment blood collection was obtained for 25 or so patients, and tumor TCR-seq was available for 25 or so patients. The investigation overall reported the following: At 3 weeks after the start of treatment, tumor-associated TCR clones in peripheral blood had expanded more in patients with durable benefit (n of about 22, p = 0.022). A pretreatment peripheral blood TCR clonality below the median was linked to improved progression-free and overall survival. Because the sample size was small (n ≈ 30) and many of the analyses were exploratory, the results are meant to be hypothesis-generating.

About this clone: Its binding antigen is unknown. Nothing much larger sits one base from this clone, and base qualities are not available.

The cohort included about 30 patients with locally advanced or metastatic urothelial carcinoma who were treated at Memorial Sloan Kettering on a trial protocol. Peripheral blood mononuclear cells were collected pretreatment and during treatment, with between 1 and 8 total time points obtained per patient. The Qiagen DNeasy Blood extraction kit was used to purify genomic DNA from total PBMCs and from tumor samples. PBMCs were collected pretreatment and during treatment, and were isolated and stored as previously described. V lost 0 bases and J lost 0 bases, and the count of bases not matched to a germline gene is 4. The germline V gene encodes CDR1 SGHNT and CDR2 YYREEE (reference sequence). Its CDR3 holds 16 amino acids, cysteine through phenylalanine. The CDR3 DNA has 48 bases and is translated from base 1. Synthetic TCR analog templates were spiked into each PCR so that absolute template abundance could be estimated from read counts. Using the immunoSEQ assay, TCRbeta CDR3 regions were amplified from genomic DNA with bias-controlled V and J gene primers. Sequencing of rearranged TCRbeta segments was performed at approximately 20X coverage. As for the authors' bioinformatics: Clustering was used to correct sequencing errors, and CDR3s were annotated against IMGT so that V, D and J genes could be assigned. Downstream analyses used only productive TCRbeta rearrangements and left out out-of-frame or stop-codon sequences. Clonality was computed as one minus Shannon entropy normalized by the log of the number of unique productive sequences. Fisher's exact test with Benjamini-Hochberg correction, using a cutoff of adjusted p below 0.01, was how clones that differed between time points or between blood and tumor were identified. The immuneACCESS repertoire file appears here via TCRdb, limited to in-frame rearrangements. These files lack a portion of the clones; in checked studies, under half of the deficit traces to unresolved V genes, and the cause of the others is not known. V and J calls and clone size are those listed in that table; D and trimming were worked out from the DNA. The sample includes approximately 65,000 clones, with about 89% observed a single time. Approximately 3.2% of the sample rests with the top ten.

Source: PBMCs, taken around atezolizumab (anti-PD-L1) treatment. The TCR was taken from a man aged 55-75 years with urothelial cancer. The rearrangement joined TRBV5-4 to TRBJ2-3; 7 central nucleotides agree with TRBD1. The CDR3 reads as follows: CASSLEGGSSTDTQYF. In nucleotide form, the sequence is TGTGCCAGCAGCTTGGAAGGGGGCTCTAGCACAGATACGCAGTATTTT.